Listed below are T cell receptor beta chains from one sample, sequenced in a study of blood T cell repertoires in COVID-19. The method was immunoSEQ multiplex PCR; TCRdb's version includes in-frame clones alone and lacks a portion of them. This sample has around 340,000 clones, with approximately 89% found just once. Sequencing was done on a sample of peripheral blood. These receptors all stem from a woman aged 55-69 years with COVID-19, enrolled during active disease. Both conserved end residues are part of each CDR3. A D gene is named only where the DNA matches it firmly. Clone size is given for some rows only: seen once, a few or many times, or a class if the clone is expanded.

abundance	d_gene	j_gene	v_gene	CDR3aa	CDR3nt
-	TRBD1	TRBJ1-1	TRBV4-2	CASSQGTITGATEAFF	TGTGCCAGCAGCCAAGGGACAATCACAGGGGCCACTGAAGCTTTCTTT
-	-	TRBJ1-1	TRBV11-3	CASSSGGEGRTEAFF	TGTGCCAGCAGCTCCGGGGGGGAAGGACGAACTGAAGCTTTCTTT
-	TRBD1	TRBJ1-5	TRBV28	CASSLFLGTGQPQHF	TGTGCCAGCAGTTTATTCCTGGGGACAGGGCAGCCCCAGCATTTT
once	-	TRBJ2-7	TRBV2	CASSLKRTETYEQYF	TGTGCCAGCAGTTTAAAAAGGACAGAGACCTACGAGCAGTACTTC
-	-	TRBJ1-2	TRBV14	CASSQEGGVVYGYTF	TGTGCCAGCAGCCAAGAGGGGGGGGTCGTCTATGGCTACACCTTC
-	-	TRBJ2-6	TRBV3-1/TRBV3-2	CASSQARSSGANVLTF	TGTGCCAGCAGCCAAGCTCGCAGCTCTGGGGCCAACGTCCTGACTTTC
few	-	TRBJ1-4	TRBV18	CASSPGAAGTNEKLFF	TGTGCCAGCTCACCAGGGGCCGCAGGGACTAATGAAAAACTGTTTTTT
once	TRBD2	TRBJ2-7	TRBV28	CASSYYDPAGTYEQYF	TGTGCCAGCAGCTACTACGATCCAGCGGGGACTTACGAGCAGTACTTC
-	TRBD1	TRBJ1-2	TRBV9	CASSETGLTDYGYTF	TGTGCCAGCAGCGAGACAGGGCTTACGGACTATGGCTACACCTTC
-	-	TRBJ1-3	TRBV10-2	CASSATLPGNTIYF	TGCGCCAGCAGTGCAACATTGCCCGGAAACACCATATATTTT
once	TRBD2	TRBJ2-5	TRBV4-1	CASSRGLAGGLQYQETQYF	TGCGCCAGCAGCCGGGGACTAGCGGGGGGCTTGCAGTACCAAGAGACCCAGTACTTC
few	-	TRBJ1-5	TRBV19	CASSRGGNQPQHF	TGTGCCAGTAGCAGGGGCGGCAATCAGCCCCAGCATTTT
-	-	TRBJ2-2	TRBV3-1/TRBV3-2	CASGGEVTRPGELFF	TGTGCCAGCGGCGGAGAGGTCACTCGGCCCGGGGAGCTGTTTTTT
-	-	TRBJ1-1	TRBV3-1/TRBV3-2	CASSRYRNTEAFF	TGTGCCAGCAGCCGTTATAGGAACACTGAAGCTTTCTTT
-	-	TRBJ2-3	TRBV6-5	CASSYSAGANTDTQYF	TGTGCCAGCAGTTACTCGGCGGGGGCCAACACAGATACGCAGTATTTT
-	TRBD1	TRBJ2-2	TRBV5-1	CASSSRQGARGTGELFF	TGCGCCAGCAGCTCACGACAGGGGGCTCGGGGCACCGGGGAGCTGTTTTTT
-	-	TRBJ1-4	TRBV6-5	CASRTPGHEKLFF	TGTGCCAGCAGAACGCCAGGGCATGAAAAACTGTTTTTT
-	-	TRBJ2-1	TRBV7-3	CASSLTSAPYNEQFF	TGTGCCAGCAGCTTAACTAGCGCACCCTACAATGAGCAGTTCTTC
-	TRBD2	TRBJ2-1	TRBV11-2	CASSPFPSGASNEQFF	TGTGCCAGCAGCCCCTTCCCCAGCGGGGCCTCTAATGAGCAGTTCTTC
-	TRBD1	TRBJ1-2	TRBV2	CASRYRGQNYGYTF	TGTGCCAGCAGATACAGGGGGCAGAACTATGGCTACACCTTC
-	-	TRBJ1-1	TRBV7-3	CASSYSGRNTEAFF	TGTGCCAGCAGCTACTCTGGGAGGAACACTGAAGCTTTCTTT
many	-	TRBJ2-1	TRBV21-1	CASSTDGQENYNEQFF	TGTGCCAGCAGCACCGACGGACAGGAAAACTACAATGAGCAGTTCTTC
-	-	TRBJ2-7	TRBV18	CASSPHLGGASYEQYF	TGTGCCAGCTCACCTCATTTGGGGGGGGCCTCCTACGAGCAGTACTTC
-	-	TRBJ1-1	TRBV9	CASSVARYTEAFF	TGTGCCAGCAGCGTAGCCAGGTATACGGAAGCTTTCTTT
-	TRBD2	TRBJ2-3	TRBV9	CASSVSGVTDTQYF	TGTGCCAGCAGCGTGAGCGGGGTCACAGATACGCAGTATTTT
-	TRBD1	TRBJ2-3	TRBV29-1	CSVARTGPTDTQYF	TGCAGCGTAGCCCGGACAGGACCGACAGATACGCAGTATTTT
-	TRBD1	TRBJ1-6	TRBV6-2/TRBV6-3	CASSYQGADNSPLHF	TGTGCCAGCAGTTACCAGGGGGCCGATAATTCACCCCTCCACTTT
-	-	TRBJ1-6	TRBV10-3	CAISVGGKNSPLHF	TGTGCCATCAGTGTCGGGGGTAAAAATTCACCCCTCCACTTT
few	TRBD1	TRBJ1-1	TRBV7-9	CASSRQGAVNTEAFF	TGTGCCAGCAGCCGTCAGGGGGCCGTGAACACTGAAGCTTTCTTT
-	TRBD2	TRBJ2-1	TRBV6-5	CASRLTSGGYNEQFF	TGTGCCAGCAGATTAACTAGCGGGGGCTACAATGAGCAGTTCTTC
-	-	TRBJ1-1	TRBV5-1	CASSWEGNPNTEAFF	TGCGCCAGCAGCTGGGAGGGAAACCCGAACACTGAAGCTTTCTTT
-	-	TRBJ1-6	TRBV4-1	CASSQGGRGNSPLHF	TGCGCCAGCAGCCAAGGGGGCCGAGGAAATTCACCCCTCCACTTT
few	-	TRBJ2-1	TRBV5-6	CASSIDIRGNEQFF	TGTGCCAGCAGCATTGACATCCGGGGGAATGAGCAGTTCTTC
few	-	TRBJ2-1	TRBV10-1	CASSESGGMSGRNNEQFF	TGCGCCAGCAGTGAGTCGGGGGGAATGAGTGGACGAAACAATGAGCAGTTCTTC
-	-	TRBJ1-2	TRBV6-1	CASRTGGDGGYGYTF	TGTGCCAGCAGAACGGGGGGGGATGGTGGCTATGGCTACACCTTC
-	-	TRBJ1-2	TRBV19	CASSPSGGYGYTF	TGTGCCAGTAGTCCCAGCGGGGGTTATGGCTACACCTTC
-	-	TRBJ1-2	TRBV18	CASSPLSSLTNGYTF	TGTGCCAGCTCACCATTATCCTCCCTAACGAATGGCTACACCTTC
once	TRBD1	TRBJ1-5	TRBV6-1	CASSGGAGGGYSNQPQHF	TGTGCCAGCAGTGGAGGGGCAGGGGGCGGTTATAGCAATCAGCCCCAGCATTTT
once	-	TRBJ2-4	TRBV19	CASSSPLRSGAKNIQYF	TGTGCCAGTAGTAGCCCCCTGCGGTCCGGAGCCAAAAACATTCAGTACTTC
-	-	TRBJ2-1	TRBV4-2	CASSQVSGPHSYNEQFF	TGTGCCAGCAGCCAAGTTAGCGGTCCCCACTCCTACAATGAGCAGTTCTTC
-	TRBD1	TRBJ2-3	TRBV5-5	CASSVRQGSATDTQYF	TGTGCCAGCAGCGTCCGACAGGGGTCGGCGACAGATACGCAGTATTTT
-	-	TRBJ2-6	TRBV5-4	CASSLEGGSVSGANVLTF	TGTGCCAGCAGCTTGGAGGGGGGGTCAGTGTCTGGGGCCAACGTCCTGACTTTC
-	-	TRBJ1-3	TRBV11-3	CASSAGGNTIYF	TGTGCCAGCAGCGCCGGTGGAAACACCATATATTTT
-	-	TRBJ1-5	TRBV3-1/TRBV3-2	CASSLQGNQPQHF	TGTGCCAGCAGCCTCCAGGGCAATCAGCCCCAGCATTTT
-	-	TRBJ2-1	TRBV9	CASSVVGSRHYNEQFF	TGTGCCAGCAGCGTAGTTGGGTCCCGACACTACAATGAGCAGTTCTTC
-	-	TRBJ2-6	TRBV28	CASRNAGLSSGANVLTF	TGTGCCAGCAGAAATGCAGGGCTTAGCTCTGGGGCCAACGTCCTGACTTTC
-	-	TRBJ2-7	TRBV6-1	CASSEAVTPAGEQYF	TGTGCCAGCAGTGAAGCGGTGACCCCCGCGGGTGAGCAGTACTTC
-	-	TRBJ2-2	TRBV3-1/TRBV3-2	CASSLILGGARANTGELFF	TGTGCCAGCAGCCTAATATTGGGGGGGGCGAGGGCGAACACCGGGGAGCTGTTTTTT
once	-	TRBJ2-5	TRBV13	CASSAQDLPETQYF	TGTGCCAGCAGCGCTCAGGATCTACCCGAGACCCAGTACTTC
-	TRBD2	TRBJ2-5	TRBV7-3	CASSFSGGETQYF	TGTGCCAGCAGCTTTAGCGGGGGGGAGACCCAGTACTTC
-	TRBD1	TRBJ1-5	TRBV7-7	CASSIDRGQPQHF	TGTGCCAGCAGCATCGACAGGGGTCAGCCCCAGCATTTT
-	-	TRBJ1-3	TRBV2	CASKAGRGNTIYF	TGTGCCAGCAAGGCAGGGCGCGGAAACACCATATATTTT
-	-	TRBJ2-5	TRBV7-2	CASSLDRALGSQYF	TGTGCCAGCAGCTTAGACCGGGCCCTGGGGAGTCAGTACTTC